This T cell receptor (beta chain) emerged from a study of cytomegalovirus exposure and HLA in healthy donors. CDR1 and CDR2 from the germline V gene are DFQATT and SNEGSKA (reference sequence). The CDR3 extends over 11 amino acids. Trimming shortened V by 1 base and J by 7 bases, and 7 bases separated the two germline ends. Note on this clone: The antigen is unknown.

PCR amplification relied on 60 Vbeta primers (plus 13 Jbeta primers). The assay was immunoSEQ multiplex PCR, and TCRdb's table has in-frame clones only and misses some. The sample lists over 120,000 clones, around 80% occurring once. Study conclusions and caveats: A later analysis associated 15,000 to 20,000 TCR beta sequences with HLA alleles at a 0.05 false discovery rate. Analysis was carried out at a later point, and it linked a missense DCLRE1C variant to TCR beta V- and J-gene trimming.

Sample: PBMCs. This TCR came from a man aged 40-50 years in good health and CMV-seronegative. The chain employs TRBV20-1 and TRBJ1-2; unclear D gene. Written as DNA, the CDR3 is TGCAGTGCTAGAGTTAGCCTTGGCTACACCTTC. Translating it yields CSARVSLGYTF.